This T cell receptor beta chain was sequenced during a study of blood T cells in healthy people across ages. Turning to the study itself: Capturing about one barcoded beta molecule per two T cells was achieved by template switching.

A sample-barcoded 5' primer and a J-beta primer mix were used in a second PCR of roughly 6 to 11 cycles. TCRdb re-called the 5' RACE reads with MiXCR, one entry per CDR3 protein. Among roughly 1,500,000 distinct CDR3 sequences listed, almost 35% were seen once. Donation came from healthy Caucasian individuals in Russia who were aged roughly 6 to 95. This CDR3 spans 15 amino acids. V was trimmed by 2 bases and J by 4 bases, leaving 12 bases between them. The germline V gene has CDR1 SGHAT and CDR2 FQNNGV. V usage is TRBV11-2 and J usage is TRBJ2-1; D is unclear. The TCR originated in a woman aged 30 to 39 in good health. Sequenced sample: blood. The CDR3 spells CASSLLSSYYNEQFF. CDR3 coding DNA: TGTGCCAGCAGCTTACTAAGCTCCTATTACAATGAGCAGTTCTTC.